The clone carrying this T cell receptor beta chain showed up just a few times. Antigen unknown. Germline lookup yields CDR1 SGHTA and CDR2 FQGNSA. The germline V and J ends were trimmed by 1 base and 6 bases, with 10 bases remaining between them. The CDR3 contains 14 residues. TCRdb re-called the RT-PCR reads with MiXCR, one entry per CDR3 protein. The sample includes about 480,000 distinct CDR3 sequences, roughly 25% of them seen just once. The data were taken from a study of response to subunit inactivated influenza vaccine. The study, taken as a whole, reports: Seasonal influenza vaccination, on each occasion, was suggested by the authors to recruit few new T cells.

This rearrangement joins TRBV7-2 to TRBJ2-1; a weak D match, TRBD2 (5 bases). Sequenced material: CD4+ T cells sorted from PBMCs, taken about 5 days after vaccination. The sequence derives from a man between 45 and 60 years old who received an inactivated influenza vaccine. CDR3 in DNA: TGTGCCAGCAGCTTAGTAGCGAGCGGCAATGAGCAGTTCTTC. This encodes CASSLVASGNEQFF. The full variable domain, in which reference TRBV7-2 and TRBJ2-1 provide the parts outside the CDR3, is GAGVSQSPSNKVTEKGKDVELRCDPISGHTALYWYRQSLGQGLEFLIYFQGNSAPDKSGLPSDRFSAERTGGSVSTLTIQRTQQEDSAVYLCASSLVASGNEQFFGPGTRLTVL.